These T cell receptor beta chains were read from a single sample in a study of T cell responses to AZD1222 COVID-19 vaccine. Method: immunoSEQ multiplex PCR; TCRdb's copy keeps in-frame clones and lacks some. Of 15,000 to 20,000 clones in the sample, roughly 90% were seen once. This specimen consisted of peripheral blood, obtained 28 days after the second AZD1222 dose. The receptors here all came from an adult who received the AZD1222 COVID-19 vaccine. Both conserved end residues are part of each CDR3. Fields, in order: D gene, J gene, V gene, clone size, CDR3 protein, CDR3 DNA. A D gene is named only where the DNA matches it firmly. Size is omitted from some rows. Given values are once, few, many or a class for expanded clones.

D gene: -; J gene: TRBJ2-3; V gene: TRBV7-8; clone size: -; CDR3 protein: CASSSGGSWRTDTQYF; CDR3 DNA: TGTGCCAGCAGCTCGGGCGGTAGCTGGCGCACAGATACGCAGTATTTT
D gene: TRBD2; J gene: TRBJ2-3; V gene: TRBV4-2; clone size: -; CDR3 protein: CASSLRGLAGGTDTQYF; CDR3 DNA: TGTGCCAGCAGCCTTCGAGGACTAGCGGGAGGTACAGATACGCAGTATTTT
D gene: TRBD2; J gene: TRBJ2-1; V gene: TRBV7-3; clone size: -; CDR3 protein: CASSLTGGTSQNEQFF; CDR3 DNA: TGTGCCAGCAGCTTAACAGGCGGGACTAGCCAGAATGAGCAGTTCTTC
D gene: TRBD2; J gene: TRBJ2-3; V gene: TRBV27; clone size: -; CDR3 protein: CASSLSNGGTDTQYF; CDR3 DNA: TGTGCCAGCAGTTTATCGAACGGGGGGACAGATACGCAGTATTTT
D gene: -; J gene: TRBJ1-2; V gene: TRBV5-4; clone size: -; CDR3 protein: CASSLSPGEDWYGYTF; CDR3 DNA: TGTGCCAGCAGCTTGTCCCCGGGGGAAGATTGGTATGGCTACACCTTC
D gene: -; J gene: TRBJ2-3; V gene: TRBV18; clone size: -; CDR3 protein: CASSPPAASQGTQYF; CDR3 DNA: TGTGCCAGCTCACCACCGGCAGCCTCCCAAGGTACGCAGTATTTT
D gene: -; J gene: TRBJ2-2; V gene: TRBV7-3; clone size: -; CDR3 protein: CASSLGGTNTGELFF; CDR3 DNA: TGTGCCAGCAGCTTGGGCGGAACGAACACCGGGGAGCTGTTTTTT
D gene: -; J gene: TRBJ1-1; V gene: TRBV5-1; clone size: -; CDR3 protein: CASSLRVLTPGNTEAFF; CDR3 DNA: TGCGCCAGCAGCTTGCGGGTTCTCACTCCTGGGAACACTGAAGCTTTCTTT
D gene: -; J gene: TRBJ1-5; V gene: TRBV6-5; clone size: -; CDR3 protein: CASRPSESNQPQHF; CDR3 DNA: TGTGCCAGCAGACCGTCCGAAAGCAATCAGCCCCAGCATTTT
D gene: -; J gene: TRBJ1-4; V gene: TRBV24-1; clone size: once; CDR3 protein: CATPQRAAENEKLFF; CDR3 DNA: TGTGCCACCCCACAACGGGCGGCGGAGAATGAAAAACTGTTTTTT
D gene: TRBD2; J gene: TRBJ2-3; V gene: TRBV7-3; clone size: -; CDR3 protein: CASSPGAAGGTDTQYF; CDR3 DNA: TGTGCCAGCAGCCCCGGTGCGGCGGGGGGCACAGATACGCAGTATTTT
D gene: TRBD1; J gene: TRBJ1-4; V gene: TRBV5-5; clone size: -; CDR3 protein: CASSSTGVANEKLFF; CDR3 DNA: TGTGCCAGCAGCTCTACAGGGGTGGCTAATGAAAAACTGTTTTTT
D gene: -; J gene: TRBJ2-3; V gene: TRBV29-1; clone size: -; CDR3 protein: CSVETIAGDTQYF; CDR3 DNA: TGCAGCGTTGAGACTATTGCAGGAGATACGCAGTATTTT
D gene: -; J gene: TRBJ2-2; V gene: TRBV27; clone size: -; CDR3 protein: CASRGGALAGELFF; CDR3 DNA: TGTGCCAGCAGAGGCGGCGCCTTGGCCGGGGAGCTGTTTTTT
D gene: -; J gene: TRBJ2-1; V gene: TRBV2; clone size: -; CDR3 protein: CATNLQDNEQFF; CDR3 DNA: TGTGCCACTAACTTACAGGACAATGAGCAGTTCTTC
D gene: TRBD2; J gene: TRBJ2-5; V gene: TRBV6-5; clone size: -; CDR3 protein: CASTGLGGQETQYF; CDR3 DNA: TGTGCCAGCACTGGGTTGGGGGGGCAAGAGACCCAGTACTTC
D gene: -; J gene: TRBJ2-6; V gene: TRBV24-1; clone size: -; CDR3 protein: CATALSGANVLTF; CDR3 DNA: TGTGCCACCGCACTCTCTGGGGCCAACGTCCTGACTTTC
D gene: -; J gene: TRBJ2-2; V gene: TRBV19; clone size: -; CDR3 protein: CASSIDAQAYTGELFF; CDR3 DNA: TGTGCCAGTAGTATAGACGCCCAGGCGTACACCGGGGAGCTGTTTTTT
D gene: -; J gene: TRBJ1-1; V gene: TRBV24-1; clone size: -; CDR3 protein: CATVRLNTEAFF; CDR3 DNA: TGTGCCACCGTTCGACTGAACACTGAAGCTTTCTTT
D gene: -; J gene: TRBJ2-5; V gene: TRBV11-3; clone size: -; CDR3 protein: CASSLGFEETQYF; CDR3 DNA: TGTGCCAGCAGCTTAGGGTTCGAGGAGACCCAGTACTTC
D gene: -; J gene: TRBJ2-7; V gene: TRBV7-3; clone size: -; CDR3 protein: CASSLDGGPYEQYF; CDR3 DNA: TGTGCCAGCAGCTTAGATGGCGGCCCCTACGAGCAGTACTTC
D gene: -; J gene: TRBJ1-1; V gene: TRBV28; clone size: -; CDR3 protein: CASSDEVNTEAFF; CDR3 DNA: TGTGCCAGCAGCGATGAGGTGAACACTGAAGCTTTCTTT
D gene: TRBD1; J gene: TRBJ2-7; V gene: TRBV12-3/TRBV12-4; clone size: -; CDR3 protein: CASSPGTAYEQYF; CDR3 DNA: TGTGCCAGCAGCCCCGGGACAGCTTACGAGCAGTACTTC
D gene: -; J gene: TRBJ2-1; V gene: TRBV7-9; clone size: few; CDR3 protein: CASSLDGIGEQFF; CDR3 DNA: TGTGCCAGCAGCTTAGACGGGATCGGGGAGCAGTTCTTC
D gene: -; J gene: TRBJ1-3; V gene: TRBV11-2; clone size: -; CDR3 protein: CASSLGRGNTIYF; CDR3 DNA: TGTGCCAGCAGCCTGGGGCGCGGAAACACCATATATTTT
D gene: -; J gene: TRBJ1-2; V gene: TRBV7-9; clone size: -; CDR3 protein: CASSRGLHTLYGYTF; CDR3 DNA: TGTGCCAGCAGCCGGGGTCTCCACACACTCTATGGCTACACCTTC
D gene: -; J gene: TRBJ1-3; V gene: TRBV10-3; clone size: -; CDR3 protein: CAIGGDGNTIYF; CDR3 DNA: TGTGCCATCGGCGGGGATGGAAACACCATATATTTT
D gene: -; J gene: TRBJ2-1; V gene: TRBV5-1; clone size: -; CDR3 protein: CASSLEGQGGNEQFF; CDR3 DNA: TGCGCCAGCAGCTTGGAGGGGCAAGGGGGGAATGAGCAGTTCTTC
D gene: TRBD2; J gene: TRBJ2-3; V gene: TRBV5-4; clone size: -; CDR3 protein: CASSYYLGGGTDTQYF; CDR3 DNA: TGTGCCAGCAGCTATTATCTGGGGGGGGGCACAGATACGCAGTATTTT
D gene: TRBD1; J gene: TRBJ2-4; V gene: TRBV4-1; clone size: -; CDR3 protein: CASSQPGTVRVKNIQYF; CDR3 DNA: TGCGCCAGCAGCCAGCCCGGGACAGTCAGGGTCAAAAACATTCAGTACTTC
D gene: TRBD2; J gene: TRBJ2-4; V gene: TRBV25-1; clone size: -; CDR3 protein: CASSGGLDSNKNIQYF; CDR3 DNA: TGTGCCAGCAGTGGGGGACTAGATTCAAACAAAAACATTCAGTACTTC
D gene: -; J gene: TRBJ1-4; V gene: TRBV7-7; clone size: -; CDR3 protein: CASSASGQGGEKLFF; CDR3 DNA: TGTGCCAGCAGCGCGAGCGGTCAGGGAGGTGAAAAACTGTTTTTT
D gene: -; J gene: TRBJ1-2; V gene: TRBV12-3/TRBV12-4; clone size: -; CDR3 protein: CASSAGEYGYTF; CDR3 DNA: TGTGCCAGCAGTGCGGGGGAGTATGGCTACACCTTC
D gene: -; J gene: TRBJ2-5; V gene: TRBV11-2; clone size: few; CDR3 protein: CASSTRWGETQYF; CDR3 DNA: TGTGCCAGCAGCACCCGGTGGGGGGAGACCCAGTACTTC
D gene: TRBD2; J gene: TRBJ2-2; V gene: TRBV9; clone size: -; CDR3 protein: CASSVGPGLGPGELFF; CDR3 DNA: TGTGCCAGCAGCGTGGGTCCGGGACTAGGGCCCGGGGAGCTGTTTTTT
D gene: -; J gene: TRBJ1-4; V gene: TRBV18; clone size: -; CDR3 protein: CASSPGLGTRNEKLFF; CDR3 DNA: TGTGCCAGCTCACCAGGCCTCGGGACACGGAATGAAAAACTGTTTTTT
D gene: TRBD1; J gene: TRBJ1-2; V gene: TRBV5-4; clone size: few; CDR3 protein: CASSSTGDAGYTF; CDR3 DNA: TGTGCCAGCAGCTCGACAGGGGACGCTGGCTACACCTTC
D gene: TRBD1; J gene: TRBJ2-6; V gene: TRBV18; clone size: -; CDR3 protein: CASSPNQQGALGANVLTF; CDR3 DNA: TGTGCCAGCTCACCTAACCAACAGGGGGCACTCGGGGCCAACGTCCTGACTTTC
D gene: -; J gene: TRBJ1-6; V gene: TRBV9; clone size: once; CDR3 protein: CASSVAPRVSPLHF; CDR3 DNA: TGTGCCAGCAGCGTAGCCCCAAGGGTTTCACCCCTCCACTTT
D gene: TRBD2; J gene: TRBJ2-2; V gene: TRBV10-1; clone size: -; CDR3 protein: CASRGAGETGELFF; CDR3 DNA: TGCGCCAGCAGAGGAGCGGGGGAAACCGGGGAGCTGTTTTTT
D gene: -; J gene: TRBJ2-1; V gene: TRBV29-1; clone size: -; CDR3 protein: CSVEDSSYNEQFF; CDR3 DNA: TGCAGCGTTGAGGACAGCTCCTACAATGAGCAGTTCTTC
D gene: TRBD2; J gene: TRBJ2-1; V gene: TRBV7-2; clone size: -; CDR3 protein: CASSRGGGEQFF; CDR3 DNA: TGTGCCAGCAGCCGTGGGGGGGGTGAGCAGTTCTTC
D gene: -; J gene: TRBJ2-7; V gene: TRBV3-1/TRBV3-2; clone size: -; CDR3 protein: CASSQGELEQYF; CDR3 DNA: TGTGCCAGCAGCCAAGGGGAGCTCGAGCAGTACTTC
D gene: -; J gene: TRBJ1-4; V gene: TRBV7-9; clone size: -; CDR3 protein: CASRSSWVNEKLFF; CDR3 DNA: TGTGCCAGCAGATCTTCGTGGGTAAATGAAAAACTGTTTTTT
D gene: -; J gene: TRBJ2-7; V gene: TRBV7-3; clone size: -; CDR3 protein: CASSLNGRGARNEQYF; CDR3 DNA: TGTGCCAGCAGCTTAAACGGACGTGGAGCGAGAAACGAGCAGTACTTC
D gene: TRBD2; J gene: TRBJ2-5; V gene: TRBV5-4; clone size: -; CDR3 protein: CASSSGLAGGQETQYF; CDR3 DNA: TGTGCCAGCAGCTCGGGACTAGCGGGAGGCCAAGAGACCCAGTACTTC
D gene: -; J gene: TRBJ1-6; V gene: TRBV2; clone size: -; CDR3 protein: CASSPIRGASSPLHF; CDR3 DNA: TGTGCCAGCAGTCCCATTCGCGGGGCAAGTTCACCCCTCCACTTT
D gene: TRBD2; J gene: TRBJ2-5; V gene: TRBV3-1/TRBV3-2; clone size: -; CDR3 protein: CASSPTLTSDQETQYF; CDR3 DNA: TGTGCCAGCAGCCCGACATTAACTAGCGACCAAGAGACCCAGTACTTC
D gene: -; J gene: TRBJ2-2; V gene: TRBV3-1/TRBV3-2; clone size: -; CDR3 protein: CASSQGLLTGELFF; CDR3 DNA: TGTGCCAGCAGCCAAGGTCTTCTCACCGGGGAGCTGTTTTTT
D gene: -; J gene: TRBJ1-5; V gene: TRBV3-1/TRBV3-2; clone size: -; CDR3 protein: CASSQGHFSNQPQHF; CDR3 DNA: TGTGCCAGCAGCCAGGGGCACTTTAGCAATCAGCCCCAGCATTTT
D gene: -; J gene: TRBJ2-3; V gene: TRBV18; clone size: -; CDR3 protein: CASSQRMSTQYF; CDR3 DNA: TGTGCCAGCTCACAGAGGATGAGTACGCAGTATTTT
D gene: TRBD1; J gene: TRBJ2-3; V gene: TRBV7-2; clone size: -; CDR3 protein: CASSLGQGHTDTQYF; CDR3 DNA: TGTGCCAGCAGCTTAGGACAGGGGCACACAGATACGCAGTATTTT